Below are 24 T cell receptor beta chains sequenced from a single sample in a study of T-cell reconstitution after alpha-beta-depleted transplantation in children (dated by TCRdb to between 2015 and 2016). The sample's treatment or condition label, decoded: allogeneic hematopoietic cell transplantation with graft depleted of TCRalphabeta T cells and CD19 B cells. Libraries were built with PCR. Sequencing was carried out with an Illumina HiSeq 2500. To normalize quantification of the TCRbeta repertoire, the TCR libraries were built with molecular barcoding that relied on unique molecular identifiers. TCRdb applied fastp at Q25 and MiXCR to the public reads, then kept only in-frame beta chains. Every distinct CDR3 protein forms one entry, paired with its most common genes and DNA. For this sample the table gives 450,000 to 550,000 distinct CDR3 sequences, of which roughly 11% were detected only once. Together, the top ten hold less than 15% of the sample.

Sequenced here: PBMCs, mostly from graft donor cells, sampled 180 days after TCRalphabeta/CD19-depleted stem cell transplant. These receptors all stem from a female patient aged 2 to 10 who had a stem cell transplant for aplastic anemia, so the T cells may come from the graft donor.

This clonotype was counted a few times. The chain is built from TRBV27 and TRBJ2-1; 7 nucleotides line up with TRBD2. Germline CDR1 reads MNHEY; CDR2 reads SMNVEV (reference sequence). Losses at the gene ends were 6 bases for V and 11 bases for J; bases not matched to a gene: 16. The CDR3 extends over 15 amino acids. The CDR3 DNA reads as TGTGCCAGCAGCCCCGGGGGTAGCGGGCCTCTGCAGCAGTTCTTC. It specifies CASSPGGSGPLQQFF.

A few counts support this clonotype. The chain uses TRBV28 and TRBJ2-1, with no clear D. Germline CDR1 is MDHEN and CDR2 is SYDVKM. The CDR3 covers 12 residues. The ends were cut back, 5 bases at V and 7 bases at J, with 9 bases in the middle. The DNA for the CDR3 is TGTGCCAGCAGTGGTCCTCGGAATGAGCAGTTCTTC. Amino acids: CASSGPRNEQFF.

This rearrangement joins TRBV7-2 to TRBJ1-1, with TRBD1 as a possible D gene (6 bases). The germline V and J ends were trimmed by 4 bases and 0 bases, with 15 bases remaining between them. This CDR3 is 16 amino acids long. The germline V gene has CDR1 SGHTA and CDR2 FQGNSA. The CDR3 sequence: CASSSALRDMNTEAFF. CDR3 in DNA: TGTGCCAGCAGCTCCGCTCTACGGGACATGAACACTGAAGCTTTCTTT.

This clonotype has at least ten counts. The chain carries TRBV29-1 and TRBJ2-2; tentative D call: TRBD2 (6 bases). V was clipped by 6 bases and J by 1 base, with 9 bases between them. CDR3 length: 13 amino acids. The germline V gene has CDR1 SQVTM and CDR2 ANQGSEA. CDR3 in DNA: TGCAGCGTAGGGACTTTGAACACCGGGGAGCTGTTTTTT. Translating gives CSVGTLNTGELFF.

The rearrangement links TRBV5-1 to TRBJ1-1; D remains ambiguous. This CDR3 has 11 amino acids. CDR1 is SGHRS, CDR2 YFSETQ, per germline. Between the trimmed V and J ends, which lost 0 bases and 8 bases, there was a span of 5 bases. CDR3 sequence reads: CASSLGQEAFF. DNA for the CDR3: TGCGCCAGCAGCTTGGGACAAGAAGCTTTCTTT.

The genes are TRBV5-1 and TRBJ2-7, with a weak D call TRBD1 (6 bases). The CDR3 loop spans 18 amino acids. Germline-derived CDR1 and CDR2 are SGHRS and YFSETQ. Trimming took off 0 bases at V and 1 base at J, with 20 bases between the two ends. The DNA of the CDR3 is TGCGCCAGCAGCTTGGAGGGGACAAGGTCCCTTGGGTCCTACGAGCAGTACTTC. This gives the protein CASSLEGTRSLGSYEQYF.

V is TRBV12-3 or TRBV12-4 and J is TRBJ1-1; TRBD1 is a possible D gene (6 bases). The CDR3 is 15 amino acids. The V end lost 5 bases, the J end lost 0 bases, and 13 bases lay between the germline ends. This CDR3 reads CASSAAGHMNTEAFF. CDR3 in DNA: TGTGCCAGCAGTGCCGCGGGACATATGAACACTGAAGCTTTCTTT.

This clonotype was counted only a few times. This chain links TRBV6-1 with TRBJ2-7; D call uncertain. The CDR3 is made up of 13 amino acids. Germline CDR1 and CDR2: MNHNS and SASEGT. V was trimmed by 4 bases and J by 1 base, leaving 8 bases between them. For the CDR3, the DNA is TGTGCCAGCAGTGTGTGGGCATCCTACGAGCAGTACGTC. Its translation: CASSVWASYEQYV.

There are a few counts of this clonotype. The chain uses TRBV12-3 or TRBV12-4 and TRBJ2-5; 8 nucleotides agree with TRBD1. The ends lost 5 bases at V and 0 bases at J; junction bases unmatched: 5. The CDR3 totals 15 residues. CDR3 DNA sequence: TGTGCCAGCAGTCCCGGGACAGGCTACCAAGAGACCCAGTACTTC. This gives the protein CASSPGTGYQETQYF.

This clonotype was counted between two and nine times. The rearrangement joins TRBV18 to TRBJ2-7; D not resolved. Trimming left V 5 bases short and J 4 bases short, with 9 bases between. Germline assignment: CDR1 KGHSH and CDR2 LQKENI. The CDR3 has 12 amino acids. This chain's CDR3 is CASSASRYEQYF. CDR3 bases: TGTGCCAGCTCAGCGTCCCGATACGAGCAGTACTTC.

This clonotype has only one observation. This sequence may be a read error, since a much larger clone differs from it by one base. This sequence joins TRBV28 and TRBJ2-4, with 8 positions matching TRBD1. This CDR3 contains 14 residues. Germline V lookup: CDR1 MDHEN, CDR2 SYDVKM. CDR3 sequence reads: CASSDRGAKNSQYF. The DNA of the CDR3 is TGTGCCAGCAGTGACAGGGGAGCCAAAAACAGTCAGTACTTC.

This clonotype occurred a few times. The V gene is TRBV7-9, the J gene TRBJ1-2, with TRBD1 matching over 9 bases. Germline trimming cut 0 bases from V and 3 bases from J; bases unmatched to any gene: 5. From germline, CDR1 is SEHNR and CDR2 FQNEAQ (reference sequence). The CDR3 extends over 16 amino acids. The CDR3 reads CASSLAIGTGHYGYTF. The DNA for the CDR3 is TGTGCCAGCAGCTTAGCGATCGGGACAGGGCACTATGGCTACACCTTC.

The genes are TRBV11-3 and TRBJ2-1; D unresolved. Deletions cut 4 bases from V and 4 bases from J, with 17 bases between. The germline CDR1 and CDR2 sequences are SGHNT and YENEEA. The CDR3 contains 16 residues. For the CDR3, the DNA is TGTGCCAGCAGCTCCCGCAACGGGCTGGGTTACAATGAGCAGTTCTTC. Encoded protein: CASSSRNGLGYNEQFF.

This chain joins TRBV7-2 and TRBJ1-2; 7 bases align to TRBD1. There are 16 residues in the CDR3. Germline V gene lookup returns CDR1 SGHTA and CDR2 FQGNSA. V trimming: 3 bases; J trimming: 0 bases; junction bases outside the gene matches: 7. CDR3 DNA: TGTGCCAGCAGCTTCCGAGGCAGGGGGTCTAACTATGGCTACACCTTC. Translation gives CASSFRGRGSNYGYTF.

This clonotype was detected a few times. V usage is TRBV7-8 and J usage is TRBJ1-1; D might be TRBD1 (5 bases). Trimming stripped 4 bases from V and 3 bases from J, with 15 bases between. Germline values: CDR1 SGHVS, CDR2 FQNEAQ. CDR3 length: 15 residues. The CDR3, as DNA: TGTGCCAGCAGCTCGACTAGGGGTTGGCACACTGAAGCTTTCTTT. Its translation is CASSSTRGWHTEAFF. Looking up the rest from reference TRBV7-8 and TRBJ1-1 gives the full variable domain: GAGVSQSPRYKVAKRGQDVALRCDPISGHVSLFWYQQALGQGPEFLTYFQNEAQLDKSGLPSDRFFAERPEGSVSTLKIQRTQQEDSAVYLCASSSTRGWHTEAFFGQGTRLTVV.

This clonotype was detected only a few times. The CDR3 region has the DNA TGTGCCAGCAGCACCATTAACAGGGGGCAAGGTGGCTACACCTTC. Its translation is CASSTINRGQGGYTF. This chain connects TRBV12-3 or TRBV12-4 to TRBJ1-2, with 9 bases identical to TRBD1. The J segment lost 7 bases and the V segment lost 6 bases, leaving 12 bases of the junction unmatched. The CDR3 extends over 15 amino acids.

The CDR3 DNA reads as TGTGCCAGCAGTGGGACTAGCGGGAGGATTAAGTACGAGCAGTACTTC. Residues: CASSGTSGRIKYEQYF. The chain couples TRBV28 to TRBJ2-7; 15 nucleotides match TRBD2. This CDR3 spans 16 amino acids. Unmatched junction bases numbered 6, after V lost 5 bases and J lost 4 bases. CDR1 and CDR2 from the germline V gene are MDHEN and SYDVKM.

The table lists this clonotype with many counts. V and J are TRBV5-1 and TRBJ2-1; 8 bases line up with TRBD2. V lost 7 bases and J lost 5; bases outside the gene matches: 11. CDR3 size: 15 residues. Per the germline V gene, CDR1 is SGHRS and CDR2 is YFSETQ. The CDR3 here is CASGGTRDGNNEQFF. For the CDR3, the DNA is TGCGCCAGCGGGGGGACTAGGGACGGCAACAATGAGCAGTTCTTC.

The chain has TRBV19 and TRBJ1-1; TRBD1 might be the D (6 bases). The CDR3 totals 15 residues. CDR1 LNHDA and CDR2 SQIVND come from the germline V gene (reference sequence). V lost 8 bases, J lost 3 bases, and 19 bases lay in between. The CDR3 DNA follows: TGTGCCAGTGGGCATGAGGAGGGGGTCTACACTGAAGCTTTCTTT. The encoded protein is CASGHEEGVYTEAFF.

The CDR3 loop is CAIGTSGSSYEQYF. The CDR3 coding sequence is TGTGCCATTGGGACTAGCGGGAGCTCCTACGAGCAGTACTTC. The V and J genes are TRBV10-3 and TRBJ2-7; 14 bases agree with TRBD2. J lost 0 bases, V lost 9 bases, and 1 base had no gene match. The CDR3 totals 14 residues. Per germline, CDR1 ENHRY and CDR2 SYGVKD.

The chain recombines TRBV6-5 with TRBJ2-7; possible D gene TRBD2, 5 bases. The germline CDR1 and CDR2 sequences are MNHEY and SVGAGI. The length of the CDR3 is 14 residues. The germline V and J ends were trimmed by 0 bases and 6 bases, with 12 bases remaining between them. The CDR3 nucleotides are TGTGCCAGCAGTTACTCCTACACTAGTGGCGAGCAGTACGTC. Its protein is CASSYSYTSGEQYV.

This clonotype has more than one count but fewer than ten. V gene TRBV28 combines with J gene TRBJ2-1, with TRBD1 matching 7 bases. Germline V gene lookup returns CDR1 MDHEN and CDR2 SYDVKM. The ends lost 6 bases at V and 8 bases at J; junction bases unmatched: 10. CDR3 length: 14 amino acids. The CDR3 DNA follows: TGTGCCAGCAGCCCCGGGACAGCATGGTATGAGCAGTTCTTC. Translating gives CASSPGTAWYEQFF.

The chain combines TRBV7-2 with TRBJ2-6, with D unresolved. This CDR3 comprises 16 residues. Trimming left V 0 bases short and J 0 bases short, with 6 bases between. The germline CDR1 and CDR2 sequences are SGHTA and FQGNSA. CDR3 protein: CASSLARASGANVLTF. DNA for the CDR3: TGTGCCAGCAGCTTAGCACGGGCCTCTGGGGCCAACGTCCTGACTTTC.

The V and J genes are TRBV20-1 and TRBJ1-5; 7 positions match TRBD1. Per germline, CDR1 DFQATT and CDR2 SNEGSKA (reference sequence). The CDR3 covers 16 residues. Unmatched junction bases numbered 12, after V lost 3 bases and J lost 4 bases. The CDR3 is CSASEGSGGRNQPQHF. CDR3 in DNA: TGCAGTGCTAGTGAGGGGTCAGGGGGGAGAAATCAGCCCCAGCATTTT.